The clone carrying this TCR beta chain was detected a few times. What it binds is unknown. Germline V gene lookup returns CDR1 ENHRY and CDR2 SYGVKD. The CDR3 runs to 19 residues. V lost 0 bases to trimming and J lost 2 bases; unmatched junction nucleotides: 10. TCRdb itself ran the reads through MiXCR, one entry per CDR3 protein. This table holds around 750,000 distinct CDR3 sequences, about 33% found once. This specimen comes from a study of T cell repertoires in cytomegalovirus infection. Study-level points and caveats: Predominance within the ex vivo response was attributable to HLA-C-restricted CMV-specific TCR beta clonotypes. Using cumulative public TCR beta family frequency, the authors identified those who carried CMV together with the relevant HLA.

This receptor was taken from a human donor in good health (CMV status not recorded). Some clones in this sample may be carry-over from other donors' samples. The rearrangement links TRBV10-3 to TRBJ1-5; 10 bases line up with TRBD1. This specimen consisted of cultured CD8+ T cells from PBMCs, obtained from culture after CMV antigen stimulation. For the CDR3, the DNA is TGTGCCATCAGTGAGTCGTGGAGACAGGGGGCTGGCGGCAATCAGCCCCAGCATTTT. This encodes CAISESWRQGAGGNQPQHF.